This TCR beta chain comes out of a study of blood T cell repertoires in COVID-19 (TCRdb year 2020). With regard to the full study: Samples from collaborators originated in the United States, Italy and Spain and spanned both the acute and convalescent phases of COVID-19. The material from the prospective study consisted of cDNA or gDNA derived from T cells, B-cell-depleted T cells, or PBMCs. Subjects who had been exposed to COVID-19, were actively infected with it, or had recovered from it provided the deeply sampled blood TCRbeta repertoires that made up the dataset. The repertoires were released in a freely available public database intended as a resource for research on the immune response to SARS-CoV-2. Samples were obtained from the ongoing ImmuneRACE study (first 160 participants) and from about 1,300 subjects provided by 6 global collaborators. Nearly every sample came with metadata listing a de-identified subject ID, COVID-19 status, age in years and sex. Where available, HLA class I and class II types were obtained from metadata supplied by the sample provider rather than from assay-based typing.

V and J lose 3 bases and 2 bases, and a span of 11 bases separates them. Counted from cysteine to phenylalanine, this CDR3 has 14 amino acids. Of all the DNA, just the CDR3 is kept, 42 bases in frame from base 1. Taken from the germline V gene, the CDR1 and CDR2 loops are SGDLS and YYNGEE. The immunoSEQ Assay, a bias-controlled multiplex PCR, was used to amplify TCRbeta CDR3 regions from genomic DNA. In the original analysis: Within the assay, amplification of reference gene primers was used to estimate how many nucleated cells each sample contained. To quantify the absolute abundance of each unique TCRbeta CDR3 rearrangement, sequence reads were collapsed and filtered. For each sample, productive Simpson clonality was calculated as the square root of Simpson's diversity index over productive rearrangements. TCRdb took over this immuneACCESS table, retaining in-frame rearrangements with V and J assigned. Such tables are incomplete; in checked studies, under half of the missing clones stem from an unresolved V gene, and the remainder is unexplained. That table gives V, J and clone size, and the DNA gave D and trimming. In all, the sample holds a few hundred thousand clones, and approximately 91% of those were seen once. In total, the top ten clones hold around 0.94% of the sample.

Points on this clone: The target of this receptor is not known. Per-base qualities were not stored, and no clone one base away is much larger.

Broader findings and caveats from the paper: How much clinical and demographic metadata was included differed by source and by participant, and the metadata was provided uncurated.

Participants in the prospective study were enrolled through a virtual design, were aged about 18 to 100 years, and lived in approximately 25 United States geographic areas. In the prospective study, cohorts were assigned on the basis of participant-reported clinical history obtained from a screening survey and a study questionnaire. Exposed participants had been in contact, within 2 weeks of entering the study, with a person who had a PCR-confirmed or clinician-diagnosed case of COVID-19. In the prospective study, mobile phlebotomists collected whole blood, serum and a nasopharyngeal or oropharyngeal swab from each participant. Over a roughly 2-month period, participants in the prospective study had the option of providing additional blood draws and questionnaires. Before DNA extraction, blood samples from the prospective study were shipped at room temperature or frozen.

The origin of this receptor is a middle-aged woman who had been exposed to COVID-19. The rearranged segments are TRBV9 and TRBJ2-5, with the identity of the D gene unclear. Sequences were obtained from PBMCs or T cells enriched from blood (not recorded which). The DNA sequence follows: TGTGCCAGCAGCGCCTCCGGCGGACAAGAGACCCAGTACTTC. The encoded protein is CASSASGGQETQYF.